The 4 T cell receptor beta chains given below trace back to one sample, sequenced in a study of Graves' ophthalmopathy and Graves' hyperthyroidism. The sequenced template was RNA, covering the TCR beta CDR3 region. HTBI primers primed a first-round RT-PCR, and a second-round multiplex PCR followed. Each CDR3 protein is one row after TCRdb ran MiXCR on the multiplex PCR reads. Of around 670,000 distinct CDR3 sequences listed, 35% to 50% are singletons. Sequences were obtained from peripheral blood. Every receptor here comes from an adult man with Graves' ophthalmopathy.

This clonotype has at least ten counts. This chain connects TRBV20-1 to TRBJ1-1; D not resolved. CDR3 length equals 13 residues. Trimming cost V 6 bases and J 4 bases, with 15 bases left between them. Germline V CDR1 and CDR2: DFQATT, SNEGSKA (reference sequence). The CDR3 reads CSAEAGRGTEAFF. In DNA, the CDR3 is TGCAGTGCCGAGGCCGGGAGAGGCACTGAAGCTTTCTTT.

The gene calls are TRBV25-1 and TRBJ2-2; perhaps TRBD2 as D (6 bases). The germline CDR1 and CDR2 sequences are MGHDK and SYGVNS. V was shortened by 7 bases and J by 6 bases, with 18 bases between the two germline ends. The CDR3 is 15 residues long. The CDR3 DNA is TGTGCCAGCACCCCTAGGAGGGGTTCCGCCGGGGAGCTGTTTTTT. This sequence encodes CASTPRRGSAGELFF.

This chain connects TRBV25-1 to TRBJ2-2; TRBD2 matches at 11 bases. Germline lookup yields CDR1 MGHDK and CDR2 SYGVNS. This CDR3 region has 20 residues. V trimming: 5 bases; J trimming: 4 bases; junction bases outside the gene matches: 18. The CDR3 reads CASSYSLTVAGGPSTGELFF. The CDR3 nucleotides read TGTGCCAGCAGTTACTCGCTGACCGTAGCGGGAGGGCCGAGCACCGGGGAGCTGTTTTTT.

This rearrangement joins TRBV25-1 to TRBJ1-6, with D perhaps matching TRBD1 (6 bases). This CDR3 has 15 amino acids. V shed 0 bases and J shed 8 bases, with 11 bases lying between them. Germline CDR1 MGHDK, CDR2 SYGVNS. The CDR3 loop is CASSEYEPGDSPLHF. CDR3 nucleotides: TGTGCCAGCAGTGAATACGAACCAGGGGATTCACCCCTCCACTTT.